A selection of T cell receptor beta chains follows, all from one sample in a study of CD8 T cells in ankylosing spondylitis. MiXCR was run by TCRdb on the 5' RACE reads, yielding one entry per CDR3 protein. The data show 200,000 or so distinct CDR3 sequences, with over 15% seen just once and approximately 4.3% held by the top ten. Sequencing input: blood, either unsorted or a sorted T cell fraction (not recorded which). The receptors stem from a male donor between 5 and 35 years old with ankylosing spondylitis or in good health (not recorded which). Each CDR3 is given with its conserved first and last residue. D genes are given only for firm matches. The size field is filled for only some rows; it gives once, few, many or a size class.

>NA|TRBJ2-3|many|TRBV30
TGTGCCTGGGGCTGGAGCACAGATACGCAGTATTTT
CAWGWSTDTQYF
>NA|TRBJ2-7|NA|TRBV18
TGTGCCAGCTCACCGAGCGACAGGTTAAGTTACGAGCAGTACTTC
CASSPSDRLSYEQYF
>NA|TRBJ2-1|many|TRBV7-8
TGTGCCAGCAGCGTTACTACCTCCTACAATGAGCAGTTCTTC
CASSVTTSYNEQFF
>TRBD2|TRBJ2-2|NA|TRBV19
TGTGCCAGTAGTATTAGCGGGGTCACCGGGGAGCTGTTTTTT
CASSISGVTGELFF
>NA|TRBJ2-3|many|TRBV7-3
TGTGCCAGCAGCCCCTTAGCGGCTAGCACAGATACGCAGTATTTT
CASSPLAASTDTQYF
>NA|TRBJ2-3|many|TRBV7-9
TGTGCCAGCAGCTCGTTCTCCGGGACACGCACAGATACGCAGTATTTT
CASSSFSGTRTDTQYF
>NA|TRBJ2-1|many|TRBV2
TGTGCCAGCAGTGTAGGACTTAACTCCTACAATGAGCAGTTCTTC
CASSVGLNSYNEQFF
>TRBD1|TRBJ2-2|NA|TRBV9
TGTGCCAGCAGCGACGCCGGGACAGGCTTCACCGGGGAGCTGTTTTTT
CASSDAGTGFTGELFF
>NA|TRBJ2-3|many|TRBV12-3/TRBV12-4
TGTGCCAGCAGTTTAATCGGATCCTTCACAGATACGCAGTATTTT
CASSLIGSFTDTQYF
>NA|TRBJ2-1|NA|TRBV14
TGTGCCAGCAGCCATTACCAGGGGAGCGATGAGCAGTTCTTC
CASSHYQGSDEQFF
>NA|TRBJ2-1|many|TRBV6-5
TGTGCCAGCAGTACCACTAGTTACAATCAGCAGTTCTTC
CASSTTSYNQQFF
>TRBD2|TRBJ2-2|many|TRBV11-2
TGTGCCAGCAGCCCCTTTAGGGTTGCGTCTAGCGGGAACACCGGGGAGCTGTTTTTT
CASSPFRVASSGNTGELFF
>NA|TRBJ1-2|few|TRBV6-5
TGTGCCAGCAGTTCACCTCGGACCCTCATGGCAAATGGCTACACCTTC
CASSSPRTLMANGYTF
>TRBD1|TRBJ1-6|few|TRBV10-3
TGTGCCATCAGTGACACCGGGACAGGGGGTTCACCCCTCCACTTT
CAISDTGTGGSPLHF
>TRBD2|TRBJ2-3|many|TRBV5-1
TGCGCCAGCAGGGGTTTAGCGGGAGCAGATACGCAGTATTTT
CASRGLAGADTQYF
>NA|TRBJ2-1|NA|TRBV20-1
TGCAGTGCGTGGGGCAATGAGCAGTTCTTC
CSAWGNEQFF
>NA|TRBJ2-1|many|TRBV7-9
TGTGCCAGCAGCTTCTGGACAAACCCGATGGGAAATGAGCAGTTCTTC
CASSFWTNPMGNEQFF
>NA|TRBJ2-1|NA|TRBV7-6
TGTGCCAGCAGCTCTCGGACAGATTACAATGAGCAGTTCTTC
CASSSRTDYNEQFF
>TRBD2|TRBJ2-5|few|TRBV11-3
TGTGCCAGCAGCCTCAAGCGGGAGTACCGAAAGACCCAGTACTTC
CASSLKREYRKTQYF
>TRBD2|TRBJ2-2|many|TRBV24-1
TGTGCCACCAGTCCATTGGTGACTAGCGGGAGGGCCCAGGTGACCGGGGAGCTGTTTTTT
CATSPLVTSGRAQVTGELFF
>TRBD1|TRBJ2-7|many|TRBV14
TGTGCCAGCAGCAGTTCAGGACAGGGCATTTACTACGAGCAGTACTTC
CASSSSGQGIYYEQYF
>NA|TRBJ2-1|many|TRBV20-1
TGCAGTGCTAGCGAATACAATGAGCAGTTCTTC
CSASEYNEQFF
>NA|TRBJ2-1|NA|TRBV7-2
TGTGCCAGCAGCTTAATTCCAGTCGGGGTTTCCTACAATGAGCAGTTCTTC
CASSLIPVGVSYNEQFF
>NA|TRBJ2-1|NA|TRBV7-9
TGTGCCAGCAGCTTAGCGGCTTCCAATGAGCAGTTCTTC
CASSLAASNEQFF
>TRBD1|TRBJ2-4|many|TRBV20-1
TGCAGTGCTAGAGAACAGGGGGGAGACATTCAGTACTTC
CSAREQGGDIQYF
>NA|TRBJ2-2|many|TRBV29-1
TGCAGCGTTGAGAGTTCTGCGGAAGCGAACACCGGGGAGCTGTTTTTT
CSVESSAEANTGELFF
>NA|TRBJ1-1|many|TRBV29-1
TGCAGCGTTGGACTGATTTTAGTGAACACTGAAGCTTTCTTT
CSVGLILVNTEAFF
>NA|TRBJ2-3|many|TRBV21-1
TGTGCCAGCAGCAAAGACGTGGCAGATACGCAGTATTTT
CASSKDVADTQYF
>TRBD2|TRBJ2-3|many|TRBV4-3
TGCGCCAGCAGCCGGGCACCAGCGGGAGATTTAGATACGCAGTATTTT
CASSRAPAGDLDTQYF
>TRBD2|TRBJ2-1|few|TRBV5-1
TGCGCCAGCAGCTTGGTGGGACTAGCGGGACGGGATGAGCAGTTCTTC
CASSLVGLAGRDEQFF
>NA|TRBJ2-5|many|TRBV9
TGTGCCAGCAGCTTAAGCTCTGGGCCCCAAGAGACCCAGTACTTC
CASSLSSGPQETQYF
>TRBD2|TRBJ2-1|many|TRBV12-3/TRBV12-4
TGTGCCAGCAGTTCCCTGTTGAGCGGGAAGTACAATGAGCAGTTCTTC
CASSSLLSGKYNEQFF
>NA|TRBJ1-5|many|TRBV3-1
TGTGCCAGCAGCCAAGATTGGGGGAACAATCAGCCCCAGCATTTT
CASSQDWGNNQPQHF
>NA|TRBJ2-5|many|TRBV15
TGTGCCACCAGCAGAGACCCGTCGGCTACCGCGGGAGAGACCCAGTACTTC
CATSRDPSATAGETQYF
>NA|TRBJ2-5|many|TRBV15
TGTGCCACCAGCAGAGATCTGAAGGGAGAGACCCAGTACTTC
CATSRDLKGETQYF
>NA|TRBJ2-1|many|TRBV5-1
TGCGCCAGCAGCCCCCTCAGTACGGGAGCGCCCTACAATGAGCAGTTCTTC
CASSPLSTGAPYNEQFF
>NA|TRBJ1-1|NA|TRBV29-1
TGCAGCTCATGGGGGGGGATGAACACTGAAGCTTTCTTT
CSSWGGMNTEAFF
>NA|TRBJ1-1|many|TRBV12-3/TRBV12-4
TGTGCCAGCAGGTACCTACAAGGGACTGAAGCTTTCTTT
CASRYLQGTEAFF
>NA|TRBJ2-2|many|TRBV5-1
TGCGCCAGCAGCCCGGCAATTGGAGGGCCGTCCGGGGAGCTGTTTTTT
CASSPAIGGPSGELFF
>TRBD1|TRBJ2-3|many|TRBV29-1
TGCAGCGTTGAGGGGGACAGTAGCACAGATACGCAGTATTTT
CSVEGDSSTDTQYF
>TRBD2|TRBJ2-7|many|TRBV19
TGTGCCAGCTGGGGGGGGACTTTCCCTTACGAGCAGTACTTC
CASWGGTFPYEQYF
>NA|TRBJ2-7|few|TRBV29-1
TGCAGCGTTCGTAACAGCTACGAGCAGTACTTC
CSVRNSYEQYF
>TRBD1|TRBJ1-4|many|TRBV20-1
TGCAGTGCTAGAGATCCCCTCGACAGGGTTCTGTTTTTT
CSARDPLDRVLFF
>NA|TRBJ2-2|NA|TRBV27
TGTGCCAGCAGTTTCCGGGGGCAAAGGACCGGGGAGCTGTTTTTT
CASSFRGQRTGELFF
>TRBD1|TRBJ1-1|many|TRBV7-8
TGTGCCAGCAGCTTAGCCTCCCTGACAGGGGGCCACACTGAAGCTTTCTTT
CASSLASLTGGHTEAFF
>TRBD2|TRBJ2-5|many|TRBV6-2/TRBV6-3
TGTGCCAGCAGTTACTCGCTTAGGGGACTACCTTTTGCTGAGACCCAGTACTTC
CASSYSLRGLPFAETQYF
>NA|TRBJ2-6|many|TRBV11-2
TGTGCCAGCAGCAGTGACGGATACGGGGCCAACGTCCTGACTTTC
CASSSDGYGANVLTF
>NA|TRBJ1-5|NA|TRBV6-1
TGTGCCAGCAGGGGAACGGGGAGTAACAATCAGCCCCAGCATTTT
CASRGTGSNNQPQHF
>NA|TRBJ2-3|NA|TRBV20-1
TGCAGTGTCGCGAGGACTACTAGCACAGATACGCAGTATTTT
CSVARTTSTDTQYF
>NA|TRBJ2-1|NA|TRBV12-3/TRBV12-4
TGTGCCAGCAGCCCAGGAATATACAATGAGCAGTTCTTC
CASSPGIYNEQFF
>NA|TRBJ1-2|few|TRBV10-3
TGTGCCATCAGTGACAGGGGAGGCTACACCTTC
CAISDRGGYTF